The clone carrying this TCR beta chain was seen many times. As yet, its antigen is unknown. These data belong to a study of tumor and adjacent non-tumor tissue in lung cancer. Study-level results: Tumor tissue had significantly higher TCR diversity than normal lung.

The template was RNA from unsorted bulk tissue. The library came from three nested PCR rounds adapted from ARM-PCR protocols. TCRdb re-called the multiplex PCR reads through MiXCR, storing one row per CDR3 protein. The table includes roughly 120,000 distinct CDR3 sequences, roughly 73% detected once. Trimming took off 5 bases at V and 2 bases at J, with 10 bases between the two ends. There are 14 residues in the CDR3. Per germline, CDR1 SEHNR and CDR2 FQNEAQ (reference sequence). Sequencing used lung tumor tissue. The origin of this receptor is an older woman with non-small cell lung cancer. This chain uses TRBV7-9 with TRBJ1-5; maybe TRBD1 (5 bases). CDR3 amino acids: CASSRVGGNQPQHF. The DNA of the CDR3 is TGTGCCAGCAGCCGGGTGGGGGGCAATCAGCCCCAGCATTTT.